The 18 T cell receptor beta chains given below trace back to one sample, sequenced in a study of human T cells and chemical hapten exposure. TCRdb re-called the RACE reads with MiXCR, one entry per CDR3 protein. The repertoire includes approximately 33,000 distinct CDR3 sequences, over 7% of them detected once, and less than 10% sits in the top ten. Described time point: healthy volunteer bleed at 2 weeks. Researchers extracted total RNA from unfractionated whole blood. Material: whole blood. These receptors originate from a human donor in good health. Some clones in this sample may be carry-over from other donors' samples.

This clonotype was seen repeatedly, ten times or more. V and J are TRBV6-1 and TRBJ2-2; tentatively, D is TRBD1 or TRBD2 (6 bases each). This CDR3 comprises 14 residues. Germline V gene lookup returns CDR1 MNHNS and CDR2 SASEGT. Trimming pared 5 bases from V and 4 bases from J, leaving 11 bases between. The CDR3 nucleotides are TGTGCCAGCAGTCTGGGGGGCGGCACCGGGGAGCTGTTTTTT. It is translated as CASSLGGGTGELFF.

This clonotype has a count of ten or more. The chain carries TRBV20-1 and TRBJ2-7, with TRBD2 identical over 7 bases. There are 13 residues in the CDR3. CDR1 and CDR2 from the germline V gene are DFQATT and SNEGSKA (reference sequence). J gave up 4 bases and V 5 bases, and 8 bases lay outside the gene matches. In nucleotides, the CDR3 is TGCAGTGCTCCCGGGACTACCGAGTACGAGCAGTACTTC. Translated, it gives CSAPGTTEYEQYF.

This clonotype was seen ten or more times. V is TRBV11-2 and J is TRBJ2-1; possibly TRBD1 for D (6 bases). The germline V gene has CDR1 SGHAT and CDR2 FQNNGV. The CDR3 covers 14 residues. The germline V and J ends were trimmed by 0 bases and 7 bases, with 10 bases remaining between them. The CDR3 protein is CASSLEAGVNEQFF. CDR3 bases: TGTGCCAGCAGCTTAGAGGCAGGGGTGAATGAGCAGTTCTTC.

This clonotype was counted only a few times. The chain is built from TRBV3-1 and TRBJ2-5; the D call may be TRBD1 or TRBD2 (7 bases each). Germline assignment: CDR1 LGHDT and CDR2 YNNKEL (reference sequence). The CDR3 contains 16 residues. The V gene lost 5 bases and the J gene lost 2 bases, with 18 bases spanning the gap. Written as DNA, the CDR3 is TGTGCCAGCAGCAACCAGGGGGGGCCTGATCAAGAGACCCAGTACTTC. Translating it yields CASSNQGGPDQETQYF.

In its sample, this clonotype was seen a few times. DNA of the CDR3: TGTGCCAGCAGCTTATTGGACTCTAGCACAGATACGCAGTATTTT. It is translated as CASSLLDSSTDTQYF. This chain joins TRBV7-6 and TRBJ2-3; tentative D call: TRBD2 (5 bases). This CDR3 contains 15 residues. Trimming cost V 2 bases and J 0 bases, with 9 bases left between them. In germline, CDR1 is SGHVS, CDR2 FNYEAQ.

This clonotype showed up many times. This sequence joins TRBV12-3 or TRBV12-4 and TRBJ1-6; no firm D call. This CDR3 is 14 amino acids long. V lost 8 bases, J lost 3 bases, and 11 bases lay in between. This CDR3 reads CASLGGDYNSPLHF. The CDR3 nucleotides read TGTGCCAGCCTAGGCGGGGACTATAATTCACCCCTCCACTTT.

Ten or more counts support this clonotype. The chain employs TRBV18 and TRBJ2-2; D possibly matches TRBD1 or TRBD2 (5 bases each). Germline V gene sequence: CDR1 KGHSH, CDR2 LQKENI. Trimming removed 2 bases from V and 6 bases from J, with 10 bases in between. The CDR3 runs to 14 residues. DNA for the CDR3: TGTGCCAGCTCACCAAGAGGGGCGGCCGGGGAGCTGTTTTTT. Translating gives CASSPRGAAGELFF.

This chain uses TRBV6-1 with TRBJ2-7; D is unclear. From germline, CDR1 is MNHNS and CDR2 SASEGT. V lost 10 bases and J 2 bases, leaving 21 bases between the germline ends. The CDR3 is 15 amino acids. The CDR3 here is CAISIRADSPYEQYF. Here the CDR3 DNA reads TGTGCCATAAGCATCCGGGCCGACTCCCCCTACGAGCAGTACTTC.

The CDR3 reads CSAIQNNEQFF. Here the CDR3 DNA reads TGCAGTGCAATACAAAACAATGAGCAGTTCTTC. The chain combines TRBV20-1 with TRBJ2-1; D uncertain. CDR1 DFQATT and CDR2 SNEGSKA come from the germline V gene (reference sequence). The germline V and J ends were trimmed by 6 bases and 5 bases, with 8 bases remaining between them. The CDR3 sequence is 11 residues long.

A few counts support this clonotype. This chain joins TRBV28 and TRBJ2-6, with D uncertain. The V end was cut by 2 bases, the J end by 0 bases, with 11 bases between. Germline-derived CDR1 and CDR2 are MDHEN and SYDVKM. CDR3 size: 17 residues. The CDR3 nucleotides read TGTGCCAGCAGTTTAGGCGACTGGAGCTCTGGGGCCAACGTCCTGACTTTC. Its translation: CASSLGDWSSGANVLTF.

This clonotype has ten or more counts. The chain joins TRBV3-1 to TRBJ2-5; 14 positions match TRBD2. Germline V gene data show CDR1 as LGHDT and CDR2 as YNNKEL (reference sequence). The CDR3 totals 16 residues. The J segment lost 2 bases and the V segment lost 5 bases, leaving 4 bases of the junction unmatched. The CDR3 here is CASSLTSGGGQETQYF. In DNA form, the CDR3 reads TGTGCCAGCAGCTTGACTAGCGGGGGGGGGCAAGAGACCCAGTACTTC.

This clonotype was seen more than once but under ten times. The CDR3 protein is CASSPYRVRTGELFF. CDR3 nucleotide sequence: TGTGCCAGCAGCCCATACAGGGTTCGTACCGGGGAGCTGTTTTTT. This chain joins TRBV7-9 and TRBJ2-2, with D tentatively TRBD1 (6 bases). CDR1 and CDR2 from the germline V gene are SEHNR and FQNEAQ (reference sequence). This CDR3 has 15 amino acids. Trimming removed 5 bases from V and 5 bases from J, with 15 bases in between.

A few counts support this clonotype. The genes are TRBV18 and TRBJ1-5, with D maybe TRBD1 (5 bases). V lost 5 bases and J lost 3, with 17 bases in between. Germline V gene sequence: CDR1 KGHSH, CDR2 LQKENI. The CDR3 runs 16 residues. CDR3: CASSSGTAAVNQPQHF. CDR3 nucleotide sequence: TGTGCCAGCTCATCGGGGACTGCCGCCGTCAATCAGCCCCAGCATTTT. The full variable domain, with the rest looked up from reference TRBV18 and TRBJ1-5, is NAGVMQNPRHLVRRRGQEARLRCSPMKGHSHVYWYRQLPEEGLKFMVYLQKENIIDESGMPKERFSAEFPKEGPSILRIQQVVRGDSAAYFCASSSGTAAVNQPQHFGDGTRLSIL.

In this sample, this clonotype turned up many times. The junction and the germline gene differ at one end; a read error may be behind it. This rearrangement joins TRBV12-3 or TRBV12-4 to TRBJ1-1; D not certain. The CDR3 length is 14 residues. Here the CDR3 DNA reads TGTGCCAGCAGCTTAGAAAGGCGTGCGACTGAAGCTTTCTTT. This gives the protein CASSLERRATEAFF.

This clonotype showed up many times. The chain carries TRBV6-2 or TRBV6-3 and TRBJ2-7; TRBD1 agrees at 7 bases. The CDR3 length is 14 residues. V trimming: 1 base; J trimming: 7 bases; junction bases outside the gene matches: 7. The V gene's germline CDR1 is MNHEY and CDR2 SVGEGT. In DNA form, the CDR3 reads TGTGCCAGCAGTTACTTGAGGGGGCTCCAGGAGCAGTACTTC. This translates into CASSYLRGLQEQYF.

V gene TRBV6-5 combines with J gene TRBJ1-5; D gene unclear. CDR1 MNHEY and CDR2 SVGAGI come from the germline V gene. Trimming took off 0 bases at V and 6 bases at J, with 6 bases between the two ends. The CDR3 covers 13 residues. CDR3 region: CASSYSNGQPQHF. The CDR3 DNA reads as TGTGCCAGCAGTTACTCGAACGGTCAGCCCCAGCATTTT.

This clonotype was counted many times. V gene TRBV2 combines with J gene TRBJ1-3; possible D gene TRBD1, 6 bases. The CDR3 totals 16 residues. V was clipped by 10 bases and J by 0 bases, with 19 bases between them. Germline CDR1 reads SNHLY; CDR2 reads FYNNEI. CDR3 protein: CAIRNRDRFSGNTIYF. The CDR3, as DNA: TGTGCCATCCGAAACCGAGACAGGTTCTCTGGAAACACCATATATTTT.

This clonotype was detected many times. The chain carries TRBV6-5 and TRBJ1-1, with D maybe TRBD1 (6 bases). Germline CDR1 reads MNHEY; CDR2 reads SVGAGI. V lost 6 bases to trimming and J lost 4 bases, with 12 bases between them. The CDR3 covers 13 residues. The CDR3 region is CASSRGASTEAFF. In DNA, the CDR3 is TGTGCCAGCAGCCGGGGGGCTTCCACTGAAGCTTTCTTT.